The 13 T cell receptor beta chains listed next were all sequenced from one sample in a study of cytotoxic CD8 clonotypes in ibrutinib-treated CLL. Sequencing was performed with immunoSEQ multiplex PCR; in TCRdb, only in-frame clones are kept and a portion is missing. The sample has hundreds of thousands of clones, around three quarters seen once. Sequenced material: PBMCs, taken after 24 months of ibrutinib treatment. These receptors were collected from a human donor with chronic lymphocytic leukemia.

The V and J genes are TRBV7-2 and TRBJ2-4; possible D gene TRBD1, 6 bases. The V end lost 1 base, the J end lost 2 bases, and 12 bases lay between the germline ends. Per germline, CDR1 SGHTA and CDR2 FQGNSA. CDR3 length equals 16 residues. The CDR3 DNA sequence: TGTGCCAGCAGCTTAGTAGCAGGACAGCCCAAAAACATTCAGTACTTC. It yields the protein CASSLVAGQPKNIQYF.

This chain joins TRBV6-5 and TRBJ2-5; no clear D. Between the trimmed V and J ends, which lost 0 bases and 2 bases, there was a span of 13 bases. This CDR3 comprises 16 residues. From germline, CDR1 is MNHEY and CDR2 SVGAGI. Written as DNA, the CDR3 is TGTGCCAGCAGTTACTCGATGGCGGAGATACAAGAGACCCAGTACTTC. Residues: CASSYSMAEIQETQYF.

The chain is built from TRBV5-1 and TRBJ2-7; 7 bases agree with TRBD1. The CDR3 is 14 residues long. The germline CDR1 and CDR2 sequences are SGHRS and YFSETQ. Unmatched junction bases numbered 8, after V lost 6 bases and J lost 2 bases. CDR3 sequence (DNA): TGCGCCAGCATGCCACAGGGGCCCCCCTACGAGCAGTACTTC. This codes for CASMPQGPPYEQYF. The full variable domain, rest sourced from reference TRBV5-1 and TRBJ2-7, is KAGVTQTPRYLIKTRGQQVTLSCSPISGHRSVSWYQQTPGQGLQFLFEYFSETQRNKGNFPGRFSGRQFSNSRSEMNVSTLELGDSALYLCASMPQGPPYEQYFGPGTRLTVT.

V gene TRBV9 combines with J gene TRBJ2-7; weak D call: TRBD2 (6 bases). Germline V gives CDR1 SGDLS, CDR2 YYNGEE. The length of the CDR3 is 13 residues. V was clipped by 3 bases and J by 4 bases, with 11 bases between them. CDR3 sequence: CASSDGRRYEQYF. CDR3 nucleotides: TGTGCCAGCAGCGATGGGAGGAGATACGAGCAGTACTTC.

The rearrangement uses TRBV28 and TRBJ1-2; the D is unclear. CDR1 is MDHEN and CDR2 is SYDVKM in the germline V gene. The CDR3 totals 14 residues. Trimming pared 1 base from V and 4 bases from J, leaving 10 bases between. CDR3 DNA: TGTGCCAGCAGTTTATCTGGCAGGTCCTATGGCTACACCTTC. It codes for CASSLSGRSYGYTF.

The chain employs TRBV30 and TRBJ2-1; D gene uncertain. The V gene's germline CDR1 is GTSNPN and CDR2 SVGIG (reference sequence). The CDR3 has 13 residues. Trimming shortened V by 2 bases and J by 6 bases, and 11 bases separated the two germline ends. For the CDR3, the DNA is TGTGCCTGGAGTCAAATGCATTTCAATGAGCAGTTCTTC. It yields the protein CAWSQMHFNEQFF.

CDR3 residues: CASSPQTGDNTQYF. CDR3 sequence (DNA): TGTGCCAGCTCACCACAAACAGGGGATAATACGCAGTATTTT. The chain uses TRBV18 and TRBJ2-3; 7 bases are a match to TRBD1. Germline CDR1 KGHSH, CDR2 LQKENI. V lost 1 base, J lost 7 bases, and 5 bases stayed unmatched. The CDR3 covers 14 residues.

This chain joins TRBV28 and TRBJ2-7, with D perhaps TRBD2 (6 bases). V gave up 7 bases and J gave up 2 bases, with 15 bases separating them. The length of the CDR3 is 14 residues. The V gene's germline CDR1 is MDHEN and CDR2 SYDVKM. DNA for the CDR3: TGTGCCAGCACGAGGCGGGGCCCAACCTACGAGCAGTACTTC. Its translation: CASTRRGPTYEQYF. The complete variable domain, with remaining parts taken from reference TRBV28 and TRBJ2-7, reads DVKVTQSSRYLVKRTGEKVFLECVQDMDHENMFWYRQDPGLGLRLIYFSYDVKMKEKGDIPEGYSVSREKKERFSLILESASTNQTSMYLCASTRRGPTYEQYFGPGTRLTVT.

V and J are TRBV29-1 and TRBJ2-4; D ambiguous. V lost 6 bases, J lost 0 bases, and 9 bases lay in between. The CDR3 spans 13 residues. Germline CDR1 and CDR2: SQVTM and ANQGSEA. In DNA, the CDR3 is TGCAGCGTGGAGAGTCTAGCCAAAAACATTCAGTACTTC. Residues: CSVESLAKNIQYF. Supplemented by reference TRBV29-1 and TRBJ2-4, the full variable domain reads SAVISQKPSRDICQRGTSLTIQCQVDSQVTMMFWYRQQPGQSLTLIATANQGSEATYESGFVIDKFPISRPNLTFSTLTVSNMSPEDSSIYLCSVESLAKNIQYFGAGTRLSVL.

The sample holds one count of this clone. The CDR3 region is CATRGAGHITDTQYF. The CDR3 DNA is TGTGCCACCCGGGGTGCGGGGCATATTACAGATACGCAGTATTTT. The chain couples TRBV6-5 to TRBJ2-3; possibly TRBD2 for D (6 bases). V lost 10 bases and J 3 bases, leaving 20 bases between the germline ends. Germline lookup yields CDR1 MNHEY and CDR2 SVGAGI. There are 15 residues in the CDR3.

The J gene is TRBJ2-1, the V gene TRBV28, with a tentative D call TRBD1 (5 bases). The ends were cut back, 6 bases at V and 2 bases at J, with 5 bases in the middle. Per germline, CDR1 MDHEN and CDR2 SYDVKM. The CDR3 sequence is 12 residues long. The CDR3 region is CASRTAYNEQFF. CDR3 in DNA: TGTGCCAGCAGGACAGCCTACAATGAGCAGTTCTTC.

CDR3 residues: CASSLAVGSTEAFF. For the CDR3, the DNA is TGTGCCAGCAGCTTAGCCGTGGGATCCACTGAAGCTTTCTTT. The rearrangement joins TRBV7-8 to TRBJ1-1; D remains ambiguous. This CDR3 comprises 14 residues. Looked up from germline, CDR1 is SGHVS and CDR2 is FQNEAQ. Trimming stripped 0 bases from V and 4 bases from J, with 9 bases between.

V gene TRBV27 combines with J gene TRBJ2-5; 12 bases map to TRBD2. The germline gives CDR1 MNHEY, CDR2 SMNVEV (reference sequence). Trimming cost V 5 bases and J 5 bases; bases outside gene matches: 6. This CDR3 contains 15 residues. As DNA, the CDR3 is TGTGCCAGCAGTCTCGGACTAGCGGGACGGGAGACCCAGTACTTC. Its translation is CASSLGLAGRETQYF.